This T cell receptor beta chain comes out of a study of cytomegalovirus exposure and HLA in healthy donors. Study-level points and caveats: It was shown in a later analysis that HLA-associated TCR beta chains were more clonally expanded than other, equally common chains. There were some V segments, including TRBV6-2 and TRBV6-3, excluded as indistinguishable. The listing of 150 or so TCR beta chains classed them as cytomegalovirus-associated.

Trimming removed 5 bases at V and 7 bases at J, with 9 bases between. CDR3 length: 12 residues. Germline CDR1 MNHEY, CDR2 SMNVEV (reference sequence). Vbeta (60) and Jbeta (13) primers were used in the PCR. Sequencing used immunoSEQ multiplex PCR; TCRdb keeps in-frame clones, though not all of them. There are 170,000 or so clones in the sample; approximately 80% occur only once, and 0.6% to 0.7% lies in the top ten. Comments on this clone: The target antigen is unknown.

The chain carries TRBV27 and TRBJ2-1; D gene uncertain. The sample consisted of PBMCs. This clonotype was sampled from a boy between 5 and 17 years old in good health and CMV-seronegative. The CDR3 protein is CASSQTSNEQFF. CDR3 nucleotide sequence: TGTGCCAGCAGTCAGACTTCGAATGAGCAGTTCTTC.